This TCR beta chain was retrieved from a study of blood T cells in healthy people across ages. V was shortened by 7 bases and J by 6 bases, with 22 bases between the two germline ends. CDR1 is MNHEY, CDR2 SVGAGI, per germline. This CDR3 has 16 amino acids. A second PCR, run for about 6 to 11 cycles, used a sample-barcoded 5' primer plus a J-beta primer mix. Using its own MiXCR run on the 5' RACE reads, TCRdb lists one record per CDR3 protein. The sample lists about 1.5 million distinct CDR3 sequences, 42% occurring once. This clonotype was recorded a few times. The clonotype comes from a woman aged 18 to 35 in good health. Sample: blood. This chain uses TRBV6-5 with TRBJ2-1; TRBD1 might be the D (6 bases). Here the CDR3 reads CASTHSSGGLINEQFF. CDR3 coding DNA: TGTGCCAGCACTCACTCTAGTGGGGGCCTGATCAATGAGCAGTTCTTC.